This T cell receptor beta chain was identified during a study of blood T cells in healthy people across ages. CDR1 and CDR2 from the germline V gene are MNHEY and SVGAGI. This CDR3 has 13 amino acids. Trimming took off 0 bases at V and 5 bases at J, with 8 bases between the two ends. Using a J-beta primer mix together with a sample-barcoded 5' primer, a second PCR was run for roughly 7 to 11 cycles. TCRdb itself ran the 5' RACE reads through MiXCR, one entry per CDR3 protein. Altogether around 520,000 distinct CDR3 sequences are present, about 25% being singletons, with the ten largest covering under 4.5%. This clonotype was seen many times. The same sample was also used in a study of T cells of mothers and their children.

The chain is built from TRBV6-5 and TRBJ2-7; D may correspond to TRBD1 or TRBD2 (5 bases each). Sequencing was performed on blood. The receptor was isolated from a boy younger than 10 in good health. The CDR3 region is CASSYSGDDEQYF. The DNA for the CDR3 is TGTGCCAGCAGTTACTCGGGGGATGACGAGCAGTACTTC.